Listed below are T cell receptor beta chains from one sample, sequenced in a study of shared clonotypes between healthy human individuals. Generated by immunoSEQ multiplex PCR, the TCRdb table keeps only in-frame clones and is missing some. Of 700,000 to 950,000 clones listed, 95% to 97% are singletons. Source material: naive CD8+ T cells sorted from blood. The receptors stem from a man aged 25-45 years in good health. Each CDR3 is given with its conserved first and last residue. Each record gives: CDR3 protein, CDR3 DNA, J gene, V gene, D gene, clone size, CDR3 length. D genes are given only for firm matches. Not all rows give a size; the values are once, few, many and, for expanded clones, a class.

cdr3_aa: CASSFRETQYF
cdr3_nt: TGTGCCAGCAGTTTTAGAGAGACCCAGTACTTC
j_call: TRBJ2-5
v_call: TRBV28
d_call: NA
clone_size: NA
cdr3_length: 11

cdr3_aa: CASGNRGPYEQYF
cdr3_nt: TGTGCCAGCGGAAACAGGGGGCCTTACGAGCAGTACTTC
j_call: TRBJ2-7
v_call: TRBV11-2
d_call: TRBD1
clone_size: NA
cdr3_length: 13

cdr3_aa: CASSANPSGPVTDTQYF
cdr3_nt: TGTGCCAGCAGCGCCAACCCAAGCGGGCCAGTCACAGATACGCAGTATTTT
j_call: TRBJ2-3
v_call: TRBV9
d_call: NA
clone_size: NA
cdr3_length: 17

cdr3_aa: CASSLPRDRGRGNTDTQYF
cdr3_nt: TGTGCCAGCAGCTTACCTAGGGACAGGGGGCGTGGAAACACAGATACGCAGTATTTT
j_call: TRBJ2-3
v_call: TRBV7-2
d_call: TRBD1
clone_size: NA
cdr3_length: 19

cdr3_aa: CASTLEAGNTGELFF
cdr3_nt: TGTGCCAGCACCTTGGAGGCGGGGAACACCGGGGAGCTGTTTTTT
j_call: TRBJ2-2
v_call: TRBV11-3
d_call: NA
clone_size: NA
cdr3_length: 15

cdr3_aa: CASSITEAQETQYF
cdr3_nt: TGTGCCAGCAGCATAACAGAGGCCCAAGAGACCCAGTACTTC
j_call: TRBJ2-5
v_call: TRBV7-9
d_call: NA
clone_size: NA
cdr3_length: 14

cdr3_aa: CASSNPSGAAAYEQYF
cdr3_nt: TGTGCCAGCAGCAATCCTAGCGGCGCAGCAGCCTACGAGCAGTACTTC
j_call: TRBJ2-7
v_call: TRBV7-6
d_call: TRBD2
clone_size: NA
cdr3_length: 16

cdr3_aa: CASSPTVLYEQYF
cdr3_nt: TGTGCCAGCAGCCCGACCGTTCTGTACGAGCAGTACTTC
j_call: TRBJ2-7
v_call: TRBV7-9
d_call: NA
clone_size: NA
cdr3_length: 13

cdr3_aa: CASRDGQVSNQPQHF
cdr3_nt: TGTGCCAGCCGCGATGGACAGGTTAGCAATCAGCCCCAGCATTTT
j_call: TRBJ1-5
v_call: TRBV28
d_call: TRBD1
clone_size: NA
cdr3_length: 15

cdr3_aa: CASSTQGGAYEQYF
cdr3_nt: TGTGCCAGCAGTACACAAGGGGGAGCTTACGAGCAGTACTTC
j_call: TRBJ2-7
v_call: TRBV27
d_call: NA
clone_size: NA
cdr3_length: 14

cdr3_aa: CASSQEGATQILFF
cdr3_nt: TGCGCCAGCAGCCAAGAGGGTGCCACCCAAATACTGTTTTTT
j_call: TRBJ1-4
v_call: TRBV4-1
d_call: NA
clone_size: NA
cdr3_length: 14

cdr3_aa: CATSRDRPGSGPFNEQFF
cdr3_nt: TGTGCCACCAGCAGAGATCGGCCTGGAAGCGGTCCCTTCAATGAGCAGTTCTTC
j_call: TRBJ2-1
v_call: TRBV15
d_call: NA
clone_size: NA
cdr3_length: 18

cdr3_aa: CASSSSVTNTGELFF
cdr3_nt: TGTGCCAGCAGTTCCAGTGTTACGAACACCGGGGAGCTGTTTTTT
j_call: TRBJ2-2
v_call: TRBV7-9
d_call: NA
clone_size: NA
cdr3_length: 15

cdr3_aa: CSVERGYAGELFF
cdr3_nt: TGCAGCGTTGAACGGGGGTACGCCGGGGAGCTGTTTTTT
j_call: TRBJ2-2
v_call: TRBV29-1
d_call: NA
clone_size: NA
cdr3_length: 13

cdr3_aa: CSVFLTRGTQYF
cdr3_nt: TGCAGCGTGTTTCTTACGCGAGGGACCCAGTACTTC
j_call: TRBJ2-5
v_call: TRBV29-1
d_call: NA
clone_size: NA
cdr3_length: 12

cdr3_aa: CASSVFGGETQYF
cdr3_nt: TGCGCCAGCAGTGTGTTCGGGGGGGAGACCCAGTACTTC
j_call: TRBJ2-5
v_call: TRBV10-2
d_call: TRBD2
clone_size: NA
cdr3_length: 13

cdr3_aa: CAISPLTRGSSYEQYF
cdr3_nt: TGTGCCATCAGTCCTCTAACTAGGGGCAGCTCCTACGAGCAGTACTTC
j_call: TRBJ2-7
v_call: TRBV10-3
d_call: NA
clone_size: NA
cdr3_length: 16

cdr3_aa: CASSSTGVTLLNTEAFF
cdr3_nt: TGTGCCAGTAGTTCTACAGGGGTCACCCTTTTGAACACTGAAGCTTTCTTT
j_call: TRBJ1-1
v_call: TRBV19
d_call: TRBD1
clone_size: NA
cdr3_length: 17

cdr3_aa: CASSPAGGLNTEAFF
cdr3_nt: TGTGCCAGCAGCCCCGCGGGGGGTCTGAACACTGAAGCTTTCTTT
j_call: TRBJ1-1
v_call: TRBV27
d_call: NA
clone_size: NA
cdr3_length: 15

cdr3_aa: CASRITGVGYTF
cdr3_nt: TGTGCCAGCAGGATAACCGGGGTTGGCTACACCTTC
j_call: TRBJ1-2
v_call: TRBV28
d_call: NA
clone_size: once
cdr3_length: 12

cdr3_aa: CASSAGSATGELFF
cdr3_nt: TGCGCCAGCAGTGCAGGATCCGCCACCGGGGAGCTGTTTTTT
j_call: TRBJ2-2
v_call: TRBV10-1
d_call: NA
clone_size: NA
cdr3_length: 14

cdr3_aa: CASSWGERFGNYNEQFF
cdr3_nt: TGCGCCAGCAGCTGGGGGGAGAGGTTTGGAAACTACAATGAGCAGTTCTTC
j_call: TRBJ2-1
v_call: TRBV5-1
d_call: NA
clone_size: NA
cdr3_length: 17

cdr3_aa: CASSLDRSYGYTF
cdr3_nt: TGTGCCAGCAGCCTCGACAGGTCCTATGGCTACACCTTC
j_call: TRBJ1-2
v_call: TRBV28
d_call: NA
clone_size: NA
cdr3_length: 13

cdr3_aa: CAGRRPTGELFF
cdr3_nt: TGTGCCGGGAGGAGGCCCACCGGGGAGCTGTTTTTT
j_call: TRBJ2-2
v_call: TRBV7-6
d_call: NA
clone_size: once
cdr3_length: 12

cdr3_aa: CASSPRDFIDTQYF
cdr3_nt: TGTGCCAGCAGCCCAAGGGACTTCATAGATACGCAGTATTTT
j_call: TRBJ2-3
v_call: TRBV7-9
d_call: NA
clone_size: NA
cdr3_length: 14

cdr3_aa: CASSTWAETQYF
cdr3_nt: TGTGCCAGCAGCACCTGGGCGGAGACCCAGTACTTC
j_call: TRBJ2-5
v_call: TRBV2
d_call: NA
clone_size: NA
cdr3_length: 12

cdr3_aa: CASKMGVNNQPQHF
cdr3_nt: TGTGCCAGCAAAATGGGTGTAAATAATCAGCCCCAGCATTTT
j_call: TRBJ1-5
v_call: TRBV27
d_call: NA
clone_size: NA
cdr3_length: 14

cdr3_aa: CASSLSGTGLEYF
cdr3_nt: TGCGCCAGCAGCTTGTCCGGGACAGGGTTGGAGTACTTC
j_call: TRBJ2-7
v_call: TRBV5-1
d_call: TRBD1
clone_size: NA
cdr3_length: 13

cdr3_aa: CSVEGAWGLDSDTQYF
cdr3_nt: TGCAGCGTTGAAGGGGCCTGGGGACTAGATTCAGATACGCAGTATTTT
j_call: TRBJ2-3
v_call: TRBV29-1
d_call: TRBD2
clone_size: once
cdr3_length: 16

cdr3_aa: CASGGPGQGTGELFF
cdr3_nt: TGTGCCAGTGGGGGACCGGGACAGGGGACCGGGGAGCTGTTTTTT
j_call: TRBJ2-2
v_call: TRBV19
d_call: TRBD1
clone_size: NA
cdr3_length: 15

cdr3_aa: CARYRERSNEKLFF
cdr3_nt: TGTGCCAGGTACAGGGAGCGGTCTAATGAAAAACTGTTTTTT
j_call: TRBJ1-4
v_call: TRBV7-9
d_call: NA
clone_size: NA
cdr3_length: 14

cdr3_aa: CASSPHDGTGRTEAFF
cdr3_nt: TGTGCCAGCAGCCCACATGATGGGACAGGACGGACTGAAGCTTTCTTT
j_call: TRBJ1-1
v_call: TRBV9
d_call: TRBD1
clone_size: NA
cdr3_length: 16

cdr3_aa: CAYGTGGDPGELFF
cdr3_nt: TGTGCCTATGGGACAGGGGGTGACCCCGGGGAGCTGTTTTTT
j_call: TRBJ2-2
v_call: TRBV30
d_call: TRBD1
clone_size: NA
cdr3_length: 14

cdr3_aa: CAWSESFSGNTIYF
cdr3_nt: TGTGCCTGGAGTGAATCGTTCTCTGGAAACACCATATATTTT
j_call: TRBJ1-3
v_call: TRBV30
d_call: NA
clone_size: NA
cdr3_length: 14

cdr3_aa: CASSSHSRVEAFF
cdr3_nt: TGTGCCAGCAGCTCGCATAGCAGGGTGGAGGCTTTCTTT
j_call: TRBJ1-1
v_call: TRBV7-9
d_call: NA
clone_size: NA
cdr3_length: 13

cdr3_aa: CASSLKAGSGHEQFF
cdr3_nt: TGTGCCAGCAGCTTAAAGGCGGGAAGCGGTCATGAGCAGTTCTTC
j_call: TRBJ2-1
v_call: TRBV5-6
d_call: NA
clone_size: once
cdr3_length: 15

cdr3_aa: CASTAILSGRLYNEQFF
cdr3_nt: TGTGCCAGCACCGCTATCTTATCTGGTCGTCTGTACAATGAGCAGTTCTTC
j_call: TRBJ2-1
v_call: TRBV11-2
d_call: NA
clone_size: NA
cdr3_length: 17

cdr3_aa: CASSPSLERNEQFF
cdr3_nt: TGTGCCAGCAGCCCCTCTCTGGAGCGCAATGAGCAGTTCTTC
j_call: TRBJ2-1
v_call: TRBV13
d_call: NA
clone_size: NA
cdr3_length: 14

cdr3_aa: CASSLSLGWNEEEAFF
cdr3_nt: TGCGCCAGCAGCTTGAGCCTTGGGTGGAACGAGGAGGAAGCTTTCTTT
j_call: TRBJ1-1
v_call: TRBV5-1
d_call: NA
clone_size: NA
cdr3_length: 16

cdr3_aa: CASSLEGDRYGYTF
cdr3_nt: TGTGCCAGCAGCTTAGAAGGGGATCGCTATGGCTACACCTTC
j_call: TRBJ1-2
v_call: TRBV7-9
d_call: NA
clone_size: NA
cdr3_length: 14

cdr3_aa: CASSLGPRAGGPDTQYF
cdr3_nt: TGTGCCAGCTCACTTGGGCCTCGAGCGGGAGGGCCGGATACGCAGTATTTT
j_call: TRBJ2-3
v_call: TRBV18
d_call: TRBD2
clone_size: NA
cdr3_length: 17

cdr3_aa: CASSVEAYRGLDEQYF
cdr3_nt: TGTGCCAGCAGTGTGGAAGCATACAGGGGGCTCGACGAGCAGTACTTC
j_call: TRBJ2-7
v_call: TRBV6-1
d_call: TRBD1
clone_size: NA
cdr3_length: 16

cdr3_aa: CASSEGRLNTEAFF
cdr3_nt: TGTGCCAGCAGTGAAGGACGGTTGAACACTGAAGCTTTCTTT
j_call: TRBJ1-1
v_call: TRBV2
d_call: NA
clone_size: NA
cdr3_length: 14

cdr3_aa: CASSLEREQYF
cdr3_nt: TGTGCCAGCAGCTTAGAACGCGAGCAGTACTTC
j_call: TRBJ2-7
v_call: TRBV7-9
d_call: NA
clone_size: NA
cdr3_length: 11

cdr3_aa: CASGHAYEQYF
cdr3_nt: TGTGCCAGCGGCCACGCCTACGAGCAGTACTTC
j_call: TRBJ2-7
v_call: TRBV28
d_call: NA
clone_size: NA
cdr3_length: 11

cdr3_aa: CASSPAPRETYTGELFF
cdr3_nt: TGTGCCAGCAGCCCCGCCCCGCGGGAGACGTACACCGGGGAGCTGTTTTTT
j_call: TRBJ2-2
v_call: TRBV7-3
d_call: TRBD2
clone_size: NA
cdr3_length: 17